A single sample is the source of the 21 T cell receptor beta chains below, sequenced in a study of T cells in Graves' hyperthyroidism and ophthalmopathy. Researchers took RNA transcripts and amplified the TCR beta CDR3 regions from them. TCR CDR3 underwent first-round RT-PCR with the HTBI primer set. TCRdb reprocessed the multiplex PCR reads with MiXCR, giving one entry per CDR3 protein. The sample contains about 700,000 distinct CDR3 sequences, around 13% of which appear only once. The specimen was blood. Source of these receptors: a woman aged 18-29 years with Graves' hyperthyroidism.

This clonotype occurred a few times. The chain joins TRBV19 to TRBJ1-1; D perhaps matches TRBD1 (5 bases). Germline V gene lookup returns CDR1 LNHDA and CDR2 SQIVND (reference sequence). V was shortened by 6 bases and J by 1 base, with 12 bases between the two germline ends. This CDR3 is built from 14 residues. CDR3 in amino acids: CASRPGRKNTEAFF. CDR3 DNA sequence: TGTGCCAGTAGGCCGGGACGGAAGAACACTGAAGCTTTCTTT.

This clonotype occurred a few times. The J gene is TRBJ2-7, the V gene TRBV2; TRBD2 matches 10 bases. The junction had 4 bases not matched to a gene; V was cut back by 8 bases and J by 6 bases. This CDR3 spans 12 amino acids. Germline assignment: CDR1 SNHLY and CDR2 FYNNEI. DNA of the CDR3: TGTGCCAGCCAGCGGGAGGGCCTCGAGCAGTACTTC. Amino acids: CASQREGLEQYF.

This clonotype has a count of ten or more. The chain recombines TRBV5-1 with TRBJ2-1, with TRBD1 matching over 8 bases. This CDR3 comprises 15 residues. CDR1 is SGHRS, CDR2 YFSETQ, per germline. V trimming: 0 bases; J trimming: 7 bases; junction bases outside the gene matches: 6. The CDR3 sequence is CASSLVRQGINEQFF. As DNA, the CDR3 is TGCGCCAGCAGCTTGGTGCGACAGGGGATAAATGAGCAGTTCTTC.

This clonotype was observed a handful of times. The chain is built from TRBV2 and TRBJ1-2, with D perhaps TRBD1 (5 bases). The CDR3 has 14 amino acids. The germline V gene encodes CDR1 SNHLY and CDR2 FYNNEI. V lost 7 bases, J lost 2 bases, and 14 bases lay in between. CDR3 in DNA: TGTGCCAGCAATCGGAACAGGATGAACTATGGCTACACCTTC. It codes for CASNRNRMNYGYTF.

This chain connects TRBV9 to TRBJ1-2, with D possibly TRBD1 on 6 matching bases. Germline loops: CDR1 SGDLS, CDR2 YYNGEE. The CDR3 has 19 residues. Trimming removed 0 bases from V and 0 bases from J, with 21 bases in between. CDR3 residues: CASSVGQESLIYSNYGYTF. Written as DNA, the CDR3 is TGTGCCAGCAGCGTAGGACAGGAGTCTCTGATTTATTCTAACTATGGCTACACCTTC.

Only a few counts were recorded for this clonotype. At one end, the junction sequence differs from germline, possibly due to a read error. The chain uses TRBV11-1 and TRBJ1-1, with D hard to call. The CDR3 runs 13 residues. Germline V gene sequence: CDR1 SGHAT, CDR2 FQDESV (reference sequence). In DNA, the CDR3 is TGTGCCAGCAGCGGGGTGATGAACACTGAAGCTCTCTTT. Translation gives CASSGVMNTEALF.

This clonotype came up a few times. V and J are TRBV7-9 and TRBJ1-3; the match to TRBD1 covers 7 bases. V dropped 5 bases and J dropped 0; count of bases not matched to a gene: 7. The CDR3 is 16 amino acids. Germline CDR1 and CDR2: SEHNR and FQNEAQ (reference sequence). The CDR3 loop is CASSPKRDSSGNTIYF. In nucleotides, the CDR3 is TGTGCCAGCAGCCCCAAACGGGACAGCTCTGGAAACACCATATATTTT.

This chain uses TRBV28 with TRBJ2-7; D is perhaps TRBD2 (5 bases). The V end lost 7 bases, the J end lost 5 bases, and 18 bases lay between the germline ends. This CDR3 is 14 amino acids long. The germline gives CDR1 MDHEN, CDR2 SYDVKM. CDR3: CASKGLSFGDEQYF. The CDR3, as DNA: TGTGCCAGCAAAGGACTGTCGTTCGGCGACGAGCAGTACTTC.

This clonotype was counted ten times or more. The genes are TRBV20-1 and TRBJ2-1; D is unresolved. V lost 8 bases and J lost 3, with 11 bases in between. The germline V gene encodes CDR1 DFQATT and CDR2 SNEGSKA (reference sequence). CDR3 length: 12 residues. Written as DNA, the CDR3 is TGCAGTACGCTCGAGAGCTACAATGAGCAGTTCTTC. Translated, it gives CSTLESYNEQFF.

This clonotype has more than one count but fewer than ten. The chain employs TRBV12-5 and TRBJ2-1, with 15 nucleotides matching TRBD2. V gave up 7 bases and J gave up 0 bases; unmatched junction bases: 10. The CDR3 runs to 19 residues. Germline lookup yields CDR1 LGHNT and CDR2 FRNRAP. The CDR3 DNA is TGTGCTAGTGAAGGACTAGCGGGAGGGCCAGGGAGCTCCTACAATGAGCAGTTCTTC. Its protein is CASEGLAGGPGSSYNEQFF.

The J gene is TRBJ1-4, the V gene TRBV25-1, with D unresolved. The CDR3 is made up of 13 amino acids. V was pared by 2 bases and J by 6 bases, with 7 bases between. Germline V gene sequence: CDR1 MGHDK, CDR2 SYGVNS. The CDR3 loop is CASSEPGHEKLFF. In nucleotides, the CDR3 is TGTGCCAGCAGTGAACCCGGCCATGAAAAACTGTTTTTT. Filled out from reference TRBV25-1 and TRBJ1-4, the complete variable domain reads EADIYQTPRYLVIGTGKKITLECSQTMGHDKMYWYQQDPGMELHLIHYSYGVNSTEKGDLSSESTVSRIRTEHFPLTLESARPSHTSQYLCASSEPGHEKLFFGSGTQLSVL.

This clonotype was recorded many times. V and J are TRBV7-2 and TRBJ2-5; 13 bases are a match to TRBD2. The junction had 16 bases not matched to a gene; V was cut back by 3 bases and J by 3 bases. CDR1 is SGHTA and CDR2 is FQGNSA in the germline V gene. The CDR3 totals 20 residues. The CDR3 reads CASSFRSRLLAGGPEETQYF. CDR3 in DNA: TGTGCCAGCAGCTTTCGATCACGATTACTAGCGGGAGGGCCGGAAGAGACCCAGTACTTC. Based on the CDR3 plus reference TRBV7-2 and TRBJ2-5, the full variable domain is GAGVSQSPSNKVTEKGKDVELRCDPISGHTALYWYRQSLGQGLEFLIYFQGNSAPDKSGLPSDRFSAERTGGSVSTLTIQRTQQEDSAVYLCASSFRSRLLAGGPEETQYFGPGTRLLVL.

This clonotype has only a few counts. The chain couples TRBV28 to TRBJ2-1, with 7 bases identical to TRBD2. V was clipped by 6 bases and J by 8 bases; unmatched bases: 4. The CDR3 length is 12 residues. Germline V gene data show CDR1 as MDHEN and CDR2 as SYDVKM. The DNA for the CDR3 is TGTGCCAGCAGGGGAGGGACTGATGAGCAGTTCTTC. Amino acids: CASRGGTDEQFF.

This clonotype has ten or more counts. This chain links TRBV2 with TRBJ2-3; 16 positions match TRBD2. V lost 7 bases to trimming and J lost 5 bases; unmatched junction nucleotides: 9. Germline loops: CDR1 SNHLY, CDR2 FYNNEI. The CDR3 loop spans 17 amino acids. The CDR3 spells CASNSGTSGRVRDTQYF. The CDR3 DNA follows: TGTGCCAGCAATTCCGGGACTAGCGGGAGGGTGAGAGATACGCAGTATTTT.

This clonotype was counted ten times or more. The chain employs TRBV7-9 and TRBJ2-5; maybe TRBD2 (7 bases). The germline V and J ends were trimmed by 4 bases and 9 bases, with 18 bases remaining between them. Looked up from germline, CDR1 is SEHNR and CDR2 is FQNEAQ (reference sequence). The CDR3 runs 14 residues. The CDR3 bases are TGTGCCAGCAGCTCAAAGGCGGCGGGGGCGGCCCAGTACTTC. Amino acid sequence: CASSSKAAGAAQYF.

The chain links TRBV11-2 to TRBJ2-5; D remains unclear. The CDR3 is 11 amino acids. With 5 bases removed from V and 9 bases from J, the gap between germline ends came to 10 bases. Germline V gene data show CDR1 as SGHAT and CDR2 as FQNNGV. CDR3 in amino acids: CASSLDSAQYF. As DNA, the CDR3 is TGTGCCAGCAGCCTGGATTCGGCCCAGTACTTC.

The CDR3 DNA follows: TGTGCCAGCAGCCTTTTGGGACAGGGTTTTTGGAATGAGCAGTTCTTC. Translation gives CASSLLGQGFWNEQFF. The chain joins TRBV14 to TRBJ2-1; 9 nucleotides align to TRBD1. Germline V gene data show CDR1 as SGHDN and CDR2 as FVKESK. J was trimmed by 7 bases and V by 4 bases; bases with no gene match: 11. The CDR3 covers 16 residues.

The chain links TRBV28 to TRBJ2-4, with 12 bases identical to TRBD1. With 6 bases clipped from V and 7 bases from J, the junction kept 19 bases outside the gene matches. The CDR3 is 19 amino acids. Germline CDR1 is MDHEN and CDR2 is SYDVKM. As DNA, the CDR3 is TGTGCCAGCAGCTCCGGGACAGGGGGCCGGCCCCCTTTTTTTAACATTCAGTACTTC. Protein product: CASSSGTGGRPPFFNIQYF.

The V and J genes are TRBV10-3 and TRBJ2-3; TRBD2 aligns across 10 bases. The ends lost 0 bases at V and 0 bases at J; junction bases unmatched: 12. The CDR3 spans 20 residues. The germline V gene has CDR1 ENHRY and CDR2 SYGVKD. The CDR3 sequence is CAISESLRLAGETSTDTQYF. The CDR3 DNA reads TGTGCCATCAGTGAGTCGCTAAGGCTAGCGGGGGAAACTAGCACAGATACGCAGTATTTT.

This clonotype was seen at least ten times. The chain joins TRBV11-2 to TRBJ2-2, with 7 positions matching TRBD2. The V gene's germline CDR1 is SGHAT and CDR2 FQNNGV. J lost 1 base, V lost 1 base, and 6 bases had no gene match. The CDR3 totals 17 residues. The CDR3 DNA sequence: TGTGCCAGCAGCTTAGTAGGGCTAGCGGAGAACACCGGGGAGCTGTTTTTT. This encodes CASSLVGLAENTGELFF. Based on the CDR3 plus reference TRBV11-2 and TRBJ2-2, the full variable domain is EAGVAQSPRYKIIEKRQSVAFWCNPISGHATLYWYQQILGQGPKLLIQFQNNGVVDDSQLPKDRFSAERLKGVDSTLKIQPAKLEDSAVYLCASSLVGLAENTGELFFGEGSRLTVL.

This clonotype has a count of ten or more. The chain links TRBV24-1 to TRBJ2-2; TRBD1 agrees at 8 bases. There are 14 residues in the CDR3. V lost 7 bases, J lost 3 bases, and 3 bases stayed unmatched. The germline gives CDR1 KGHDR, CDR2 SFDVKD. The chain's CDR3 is CATRGTGDTGELFF. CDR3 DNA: TGTGCCACCAGGGGGACAGGCGACACCGGGGAGCTGTTTTTT.